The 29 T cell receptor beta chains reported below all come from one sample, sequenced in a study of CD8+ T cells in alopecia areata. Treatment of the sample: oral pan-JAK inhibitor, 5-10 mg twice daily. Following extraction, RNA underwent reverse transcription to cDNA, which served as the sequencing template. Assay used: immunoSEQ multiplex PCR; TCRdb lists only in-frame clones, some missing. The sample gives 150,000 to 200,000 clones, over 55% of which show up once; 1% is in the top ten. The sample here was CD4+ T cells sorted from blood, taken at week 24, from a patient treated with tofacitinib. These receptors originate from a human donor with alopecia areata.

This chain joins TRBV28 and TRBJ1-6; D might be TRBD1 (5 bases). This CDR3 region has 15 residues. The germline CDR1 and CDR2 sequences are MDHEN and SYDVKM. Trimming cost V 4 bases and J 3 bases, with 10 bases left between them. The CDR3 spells CASSSDSLYNSPLHF. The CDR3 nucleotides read TGTGCCAGCAGTTCAGACAGTCTCTATAATTCACCCCTCCACTTT.

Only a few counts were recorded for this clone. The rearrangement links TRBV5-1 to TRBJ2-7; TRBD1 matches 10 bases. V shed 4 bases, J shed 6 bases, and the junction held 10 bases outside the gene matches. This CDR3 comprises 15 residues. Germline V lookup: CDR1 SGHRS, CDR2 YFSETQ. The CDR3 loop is CASSNSTGGRGEQYF. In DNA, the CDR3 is TGCGCCAGCAGCAATTCGACAGGGGGCCGGGGCGAGCAGTACTTC.

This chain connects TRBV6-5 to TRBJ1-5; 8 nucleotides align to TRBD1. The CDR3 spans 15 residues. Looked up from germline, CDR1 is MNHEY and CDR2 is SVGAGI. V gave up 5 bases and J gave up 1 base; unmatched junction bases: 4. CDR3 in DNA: TGTGCCAGCAGTCAGGGGGCGATGAGCAATCAGCCCCAGCATTTT. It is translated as CASSQGAMSNQPQHF.

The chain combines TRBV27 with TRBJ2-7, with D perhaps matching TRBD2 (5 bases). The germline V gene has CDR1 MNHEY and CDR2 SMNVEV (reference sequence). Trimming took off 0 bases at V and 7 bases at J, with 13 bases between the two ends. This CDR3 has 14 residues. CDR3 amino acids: CASSLSRRTSEQYF. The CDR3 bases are TGTGCCAGCAGTTTATCACGGCGGACTTCGGAGCAGTACTTC.

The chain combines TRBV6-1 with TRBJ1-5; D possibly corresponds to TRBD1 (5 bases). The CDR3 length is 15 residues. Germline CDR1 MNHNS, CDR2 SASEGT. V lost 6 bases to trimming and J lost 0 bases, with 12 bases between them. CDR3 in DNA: TGTGCCAGCAGAGGAACAGGAGATAGCAATCAGCCCCAGCATTTT. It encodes CASRGTGDSNQPQHF.

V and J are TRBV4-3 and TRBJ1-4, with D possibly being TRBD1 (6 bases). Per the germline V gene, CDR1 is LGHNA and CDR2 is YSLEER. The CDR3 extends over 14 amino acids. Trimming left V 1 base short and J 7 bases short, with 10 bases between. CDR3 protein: CASSQVGGGEKLFF. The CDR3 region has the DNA TGCGCCAGCAGCCAAGTGGGAGGGGGTGAAAAACTGTTTTTT.

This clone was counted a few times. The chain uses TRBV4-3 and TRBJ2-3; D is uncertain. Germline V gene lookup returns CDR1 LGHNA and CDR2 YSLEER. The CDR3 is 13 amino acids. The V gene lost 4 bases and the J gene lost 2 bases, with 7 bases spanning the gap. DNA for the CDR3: TGCGCCAGCAGCCCTTCCTTCACAGATACGCAGTATTTT. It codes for CASSPSFTDTQYF.

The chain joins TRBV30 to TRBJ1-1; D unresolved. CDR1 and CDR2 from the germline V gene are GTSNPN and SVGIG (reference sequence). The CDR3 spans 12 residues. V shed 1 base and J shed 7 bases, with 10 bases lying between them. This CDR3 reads CAWSALNREAFF. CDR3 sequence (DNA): TGTGCCTGGAGTGCACTGAATCGTGAAGCTTTCTTT.

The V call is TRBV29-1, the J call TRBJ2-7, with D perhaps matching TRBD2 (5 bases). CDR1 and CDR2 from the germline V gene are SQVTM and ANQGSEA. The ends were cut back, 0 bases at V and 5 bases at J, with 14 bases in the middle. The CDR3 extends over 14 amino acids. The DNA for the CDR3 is TGCAGCGTTGAAGATGTCGGGCGGGTCGACGAGCAGTACTTC. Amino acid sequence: CSVEDVGRVDEQYF.

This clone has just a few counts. The CDR3 coding sequence is TGTGCCAGCAGCTTTGGGCTAGAAACCTACAATGAGCAGTTCTTC. It codes for CASSFGLETYNEQFF. The rearrangement links TRBV11-2 to TRBJ2-1; no definite D call. This CDR3 region has 15 residues. Germline V gives CDR1 SGHAT, CDR2 FQNNGV. V lost 3 bases to trimming and J lost 2 bases, with 11 bases between them.

CDR3 nucleotide sequence: TGTGCCAGCGGCTTTTACGAGCAGTACTTC. Protein product: CASGFYEQYF. The chain combines TRBV6-1 with TRBJ2-7; D gene ambiguous. The ends were cut back, 8 bases at V and 4 bases at J, with 6 bases in the middle. The CDR3 is 10 residues long. Germline-derived CDR1 and CDR2 are MNHNS and SASEGT.

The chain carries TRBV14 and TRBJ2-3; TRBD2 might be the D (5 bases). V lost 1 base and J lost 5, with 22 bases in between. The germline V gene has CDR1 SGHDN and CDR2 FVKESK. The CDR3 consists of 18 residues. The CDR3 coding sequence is TGTGCCAGCAGCCAAGGGGTGACCCTAGCCTCATGGGGAGATACGCAGTATTTT. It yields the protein CASSQGVTLASWGDTQYF.

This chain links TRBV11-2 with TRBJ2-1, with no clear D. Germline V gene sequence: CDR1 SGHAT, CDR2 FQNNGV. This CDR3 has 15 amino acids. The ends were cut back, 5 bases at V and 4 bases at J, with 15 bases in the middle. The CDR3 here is CASSHGRDQYNEQFF. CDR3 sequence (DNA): TGTGCCAGCAGCCACGGAAGGGATCAATACAATGAGCAGTTCTTC.

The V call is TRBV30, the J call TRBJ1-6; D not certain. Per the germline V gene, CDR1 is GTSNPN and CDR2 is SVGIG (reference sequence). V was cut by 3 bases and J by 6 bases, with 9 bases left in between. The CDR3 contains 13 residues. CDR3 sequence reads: CAWRAGGNSPLHF. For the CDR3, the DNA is TGTGCCTGGAGGGCAGGAGGTAATTCACCCCTCCACTTT.

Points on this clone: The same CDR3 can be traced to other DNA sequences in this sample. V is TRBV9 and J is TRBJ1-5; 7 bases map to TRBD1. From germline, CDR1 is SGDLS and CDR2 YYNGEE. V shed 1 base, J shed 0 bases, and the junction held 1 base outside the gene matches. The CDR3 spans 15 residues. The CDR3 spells CASSVTGDSNQPQHF. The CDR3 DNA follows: TGTGCCAGCAGCGTAACAGGGGATAGCAATCAGCCCCAGCATTTT.

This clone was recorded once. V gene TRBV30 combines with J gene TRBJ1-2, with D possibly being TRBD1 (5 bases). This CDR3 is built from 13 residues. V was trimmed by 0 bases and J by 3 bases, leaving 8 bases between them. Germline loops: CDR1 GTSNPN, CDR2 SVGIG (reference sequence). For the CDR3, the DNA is TGTGCCTGGAGTGTCAGGGCGTACTATGGCTACACCTTC. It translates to CAWSVRAYYGYTF.

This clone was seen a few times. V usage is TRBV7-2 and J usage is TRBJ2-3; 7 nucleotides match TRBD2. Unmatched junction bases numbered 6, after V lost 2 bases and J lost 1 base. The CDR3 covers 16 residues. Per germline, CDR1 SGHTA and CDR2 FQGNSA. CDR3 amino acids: CASSLNNRGGTDTQYF. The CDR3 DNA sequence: TGTGCCAGCAGCTTAAACAACCGGGGGGGCACAGATACGCAGTATTTT.

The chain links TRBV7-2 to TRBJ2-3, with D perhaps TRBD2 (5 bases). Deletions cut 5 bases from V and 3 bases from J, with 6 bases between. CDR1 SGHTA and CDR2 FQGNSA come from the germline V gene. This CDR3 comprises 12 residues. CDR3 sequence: CASSTSTDTQYF. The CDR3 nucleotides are TGTGCCAGCAGCACTAGTACAGATACGCAGTATTTT. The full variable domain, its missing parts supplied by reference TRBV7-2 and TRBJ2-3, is GAGVSQSPSNKVTEKGKDVELRCDPISGHTALYWYRQSLGQGLEFLIYFQGNSAPDKSGLPSDRFSAERTGGSVSTLTIQRTQQEDSAVYLCASSTSTDTQYFGPGTRLTVL.

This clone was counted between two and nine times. This CDR3 is CASSFGTTKAFF. In DNA form, the CDR3 reads TGTGCCAGCAGCTTCGGAACTACCAAGGCTTTCTTT. The chain combines TRBV7-9 with TRBJ1-1; no firm D call. This CDR3 is built from 12 residues. Trimming stripped 3 bases from V and 11 bases from J, with 13 bases between. In germline, CDR1 is SEHNR, CDR2 FQNEAQ (reference sequence).

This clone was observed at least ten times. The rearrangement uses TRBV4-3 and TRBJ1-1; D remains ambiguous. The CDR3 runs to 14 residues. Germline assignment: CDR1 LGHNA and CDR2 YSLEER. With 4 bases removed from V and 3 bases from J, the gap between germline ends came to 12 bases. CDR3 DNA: TGCGCCAGCAGCCCAGACCGTTGGTACACTGAAGCTTTCTTT. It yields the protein CASSPDRWYTEAFF.

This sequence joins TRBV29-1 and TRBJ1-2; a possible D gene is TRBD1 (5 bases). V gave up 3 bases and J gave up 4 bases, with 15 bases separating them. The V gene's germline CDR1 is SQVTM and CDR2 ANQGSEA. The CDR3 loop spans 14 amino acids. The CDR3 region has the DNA TGCAGCGTTGAGATATCGGTGGGGGGCTATGGCTACACCTTC. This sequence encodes CSVEISVGGYGYTF.

The CDR3 coding sequence is TGCGCCAGCAGCCAAGTAAGGCAACGGACTATGGGCCTCGGAGGCTACACCTTC. As protein: CASSQVRQRTMGLGGYTF. The rearrangement joins TRBV4-3 to TRBJ1-2; D unresolved. V lost 1 base, J lost 8 bases, and 26 bases lay in between. CDR1 and CDR2 (germline): LGHNA, YSLEER. The CDR3 runs 18 residues.

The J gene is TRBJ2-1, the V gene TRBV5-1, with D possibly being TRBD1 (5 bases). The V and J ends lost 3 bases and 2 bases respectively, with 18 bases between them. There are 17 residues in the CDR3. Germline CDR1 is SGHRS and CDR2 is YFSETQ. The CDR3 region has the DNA TGCGCCAGCAGCTCTCAGGGAATGCAGAGTCCCTACAATGAGCAGTTCTTC. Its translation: CASSSQGMQSPYNEQFF.

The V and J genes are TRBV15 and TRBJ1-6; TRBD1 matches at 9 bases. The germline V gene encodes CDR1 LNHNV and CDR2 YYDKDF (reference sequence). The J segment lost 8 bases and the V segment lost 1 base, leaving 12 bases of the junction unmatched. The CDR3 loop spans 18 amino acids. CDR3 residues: CATSRAGLGQGLDSPLHF. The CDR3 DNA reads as TGTGCCACCAGCAGAGCTGGGCTGGGACAGGGTCTCGATTCACCCCTCCACTTT.

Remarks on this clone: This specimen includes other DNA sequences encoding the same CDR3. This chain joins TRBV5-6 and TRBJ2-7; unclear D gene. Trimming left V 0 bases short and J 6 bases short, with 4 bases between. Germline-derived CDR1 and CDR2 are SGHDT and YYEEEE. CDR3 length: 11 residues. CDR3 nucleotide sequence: TGTGCCAGCAGCTTGGCCGCCGAGCAGTACTTC. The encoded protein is CASSLAAEQYF.

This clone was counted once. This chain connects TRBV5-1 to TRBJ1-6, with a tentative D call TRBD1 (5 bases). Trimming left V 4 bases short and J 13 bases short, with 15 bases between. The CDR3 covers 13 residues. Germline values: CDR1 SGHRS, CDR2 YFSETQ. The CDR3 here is CASSREGVEPLHF. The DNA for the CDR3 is TGCGCCAGCAGCAGGGAAGGGGTGGAGCCCCTCCACTTT.

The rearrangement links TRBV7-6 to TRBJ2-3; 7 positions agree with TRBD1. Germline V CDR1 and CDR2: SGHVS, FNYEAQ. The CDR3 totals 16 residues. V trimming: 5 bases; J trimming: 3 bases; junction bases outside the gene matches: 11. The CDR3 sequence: CASSPKDRWGTDTQYF. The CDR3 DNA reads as TGTGCCAGCAGCCCGAAGGACAGGTGGGGGACAGATACGCAGTATTTT.

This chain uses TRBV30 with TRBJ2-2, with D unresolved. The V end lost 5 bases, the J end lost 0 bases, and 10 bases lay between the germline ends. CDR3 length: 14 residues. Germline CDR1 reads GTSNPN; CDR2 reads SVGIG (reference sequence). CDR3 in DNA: TGTGCCTGGTCCCTCCTAGCGAACACCGGGGAGCTGTTTTTT. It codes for CAWSLLANTGELFF.

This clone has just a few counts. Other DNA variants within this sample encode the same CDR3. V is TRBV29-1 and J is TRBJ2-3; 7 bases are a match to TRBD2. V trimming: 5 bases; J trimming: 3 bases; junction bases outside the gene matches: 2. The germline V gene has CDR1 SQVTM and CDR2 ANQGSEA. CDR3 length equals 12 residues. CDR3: CSVSGGTDTQYF. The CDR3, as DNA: TGCAGCGTTTCGGGGGGAACAGATACGCAGTATTTT.